The T cell receptor (beta chain) described here comes from a study of CD8 T cells in Susac syndrome. CD8+ and CD4+ T cells taken from blood had their TCR beta sequenced. The multiple sclerosis controls were treatment-naive patients with relapsing-remitting disease that was stable or active. cDNA came from approximately 0.5 to 1 ug RNA primed by random hexamers. Amplification of the TCR beta CDR3 was carried out by immunoSEQ multiplex PCR, which spanned a total of 54 Vbeta and 13 Jbeta segments. TCRdb used MiXCR to reprocess the immunoSEQ multiplex PCR reads, holding one entry per CDR3 protein. There are a few hundred thousand distinct CDR3 sequences in the sample; about 95% occur only once, and 0.082% lies in the top ten. V was trimmed by 0 bases and J by 3 bases, leaving 14 bases between them. Looked up from germline, CDR1 is LGHNA and CDR2 is YNFKEQ. The CDR3 is 16 amino acids. This clonotype was seen only once.

The origin of this receptor is a human donor with multiple sclerosis. V usage is TRBV4-2 and J usage is TRBJ1-1, with D unclear. The specimen sequenced was CD4+ T cells from PBMCs. The CDR3 is CASSQEPTLGYTEAFF. CDR3 in DNA: TGTGCCAGCAGCCAAGAGCCGACGTTGGGATACACTGAAGCTTTCTTT.